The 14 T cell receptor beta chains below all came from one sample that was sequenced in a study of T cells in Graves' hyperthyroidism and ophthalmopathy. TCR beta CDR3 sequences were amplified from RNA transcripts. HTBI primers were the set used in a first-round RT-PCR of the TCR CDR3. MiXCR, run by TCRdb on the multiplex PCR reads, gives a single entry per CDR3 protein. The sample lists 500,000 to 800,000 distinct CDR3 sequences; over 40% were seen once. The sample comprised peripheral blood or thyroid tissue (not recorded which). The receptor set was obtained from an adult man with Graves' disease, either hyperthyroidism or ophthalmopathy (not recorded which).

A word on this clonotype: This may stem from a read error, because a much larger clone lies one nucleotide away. The CDR3 DNA reads as TGTGCCAGCGGGTGGAGATTCGGTTCACCCCTCCACTTT. Amino acid sequence: CASGWRFGSPLHF. The rearrangement uses TRBV19 and TRBJ1-6; D unclear. Germline CDR1 reads LNHDA; CDR2 reads SQIVND (reference sequence). V was trimmed by 9 bases and J by 9 bases, leaving 15 bases between them. The CDR3 covers 13 residues. The whole variable domain, filled in from reference TRBV19 and TRBJ1-6, reads DGGITQSPKYLFRKEGQNVTLSCEQNLNHDAMYWYRQDPGQGLRLIYYSQIVNDFQKGDIAEGYSVSREKKESFPLTVTSAQKNPTAFYLCASGWRFGSPLHFGNGTRLTVT.

This chain's CDR3 is CATSASDGNTGELFF. CDR3 DNA sequence: TGTGCCACCAGTGCGTCGGACGGGAACACCGGGGAGCTGTTTTTT. The genes are TRBV24-1 and TRBJ2-2; D unclear. Germline CDR1 reads KGHDR; CDR2 reads SFDVKD. CDR3 length: 15 amino acids. V shed 5 bases and J shed 1 base, with 10 bases lying between them.

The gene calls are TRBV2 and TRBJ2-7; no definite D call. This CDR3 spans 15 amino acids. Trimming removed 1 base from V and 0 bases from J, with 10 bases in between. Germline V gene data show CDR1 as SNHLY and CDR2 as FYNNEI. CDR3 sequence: CASSEVAWSSYEQYF. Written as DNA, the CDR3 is TGTGCCAGCAGTGAAGTGGCCTGGAGCTCCTACGAGCAGTACTTC.

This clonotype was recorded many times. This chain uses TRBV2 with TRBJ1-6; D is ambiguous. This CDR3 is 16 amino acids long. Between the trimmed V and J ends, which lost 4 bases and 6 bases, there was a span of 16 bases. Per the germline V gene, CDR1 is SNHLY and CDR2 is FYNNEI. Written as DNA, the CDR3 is TGTGCCAGCAGTGGGCAGCAGCTTCAGTTTAATTCACCCCTCCACTTT. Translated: CASSGQQLQFNSPLHF.

The CDR3 region is CASSTRTGAGNTIYF. CDR3 sequence (DNA): TGCGCCAGCAGCACAAGGACAGGGGCTGGAAACACCATATATTTT. This chain connects TRBV5-1 to TRBJ1-3, with 9 bases aligning to TRBD1. The CDR3 has 15 residues. The trim removed 4 bases at V and 2 bases at J, leaving 4 bases unmatched. Germline values: CDR1 SGHRS, CDR2 YFSETQ.

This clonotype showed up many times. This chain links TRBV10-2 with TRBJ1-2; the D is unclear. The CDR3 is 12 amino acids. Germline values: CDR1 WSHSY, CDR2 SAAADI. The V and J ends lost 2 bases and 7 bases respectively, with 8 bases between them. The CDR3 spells CASSEAGLGYTF. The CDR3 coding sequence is TGCGCCAGCAGTGAGGCCGGGCTTGGCTACACCTTC.

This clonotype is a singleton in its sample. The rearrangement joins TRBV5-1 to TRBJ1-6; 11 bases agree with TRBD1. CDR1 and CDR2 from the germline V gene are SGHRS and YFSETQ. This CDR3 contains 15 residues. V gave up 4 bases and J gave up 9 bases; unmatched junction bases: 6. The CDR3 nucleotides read TGCGCCAGCAGCCGGACAGGGGGCGGAGGTTCACCCCTCCACTTT. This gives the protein CASSRTGGGGSPLHF.

CDR3 loop: CASKRGRIDTEAFF. For the CDR3, the DNA is TGTGCCAGCAAGAGGGGGCGGATCGACACTGAAGCTTTCTTT. This chain links TRBV25-1 with TRBJ1-1; 7 nucleotides agree with TRBD1. The germline V gene encodes CDR1 MGHDK and CDR2 SYGVNS. The CDR3 loop spans 14 amino acids. Germline trimming cut 7 bases from V and 3 bases from J; bases unmatched to any gene: 8. Filled out from reference TRBV25-1 and TRBJ1-1, the complete variable domain reads EADIYQTPRYLVIGTGKKITLECSQTMGHDKMYWYQQDPGMELHLIHYSYGVNSTEKGDLSSESTVSRIRTEHFPLTLESARPSHTSQYLCASKRGRIDTEAFFGQGTRLTVV.

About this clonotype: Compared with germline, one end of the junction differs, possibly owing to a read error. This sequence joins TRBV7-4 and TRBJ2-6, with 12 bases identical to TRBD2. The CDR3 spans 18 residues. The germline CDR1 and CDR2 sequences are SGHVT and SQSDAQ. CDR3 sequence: CASSLELAGGGGAYVLTF. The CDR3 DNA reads TGTGCCAGCAGTTTGGAACTAGCGGGAGGTGGTGGGGCCTACGTCCTGACTTTC.

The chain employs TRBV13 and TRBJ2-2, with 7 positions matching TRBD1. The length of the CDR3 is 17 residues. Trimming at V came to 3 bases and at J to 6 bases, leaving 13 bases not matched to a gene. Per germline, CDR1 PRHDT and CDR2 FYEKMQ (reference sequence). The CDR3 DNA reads TGTGCCAGCAGCTTGACAGGGATTAAGTCCTCGGCCGGGGAGCTGTTTTTT. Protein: CASSLTGIKSSAGELFF.

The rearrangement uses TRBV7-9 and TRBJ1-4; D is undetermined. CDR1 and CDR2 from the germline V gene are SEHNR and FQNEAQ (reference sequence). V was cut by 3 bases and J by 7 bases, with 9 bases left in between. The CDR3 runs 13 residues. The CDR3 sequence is CASSFAGIEKLFF. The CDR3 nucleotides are TGTGCCAGCAGCTTTGCCGGGATTGAAAAACTGTTTTTT.

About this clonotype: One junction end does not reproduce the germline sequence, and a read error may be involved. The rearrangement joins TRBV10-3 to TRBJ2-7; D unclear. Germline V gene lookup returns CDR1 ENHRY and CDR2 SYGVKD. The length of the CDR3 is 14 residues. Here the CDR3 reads CASSNGGSTYEQYF. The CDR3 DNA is TGTGCCAGCAGTAACGGCGGCAGCACCTACGAGCAGTACTTC.

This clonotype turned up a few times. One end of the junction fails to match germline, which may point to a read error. The CDR3 DNA follows: TGTGCCAGCAGTCCGGCGCCCGGGCACTACGAGCAGTACTTC. Its protein is CASSPAPGHYEQYF. The chain joins TRBV10-3 to TRBJ2-7; D call uncertain. This CDR3 region has 14 residues. The V gene's germline CDR1 is ENHRY and CDR2 SYGVKD.

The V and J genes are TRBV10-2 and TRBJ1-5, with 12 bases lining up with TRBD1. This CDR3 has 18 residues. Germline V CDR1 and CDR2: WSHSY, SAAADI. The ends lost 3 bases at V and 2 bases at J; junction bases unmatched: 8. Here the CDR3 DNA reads TGCGCCAGCAGTGAAGGGGGGGGGACAGGGGGCGGCAATCAGCCCCAGCATTTT. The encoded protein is CASSEGGGTGGGNQPQHF.